Each of the 20 T cell receptor beta chains below was sequenced from the same sample in a study of blood T cell repertoires in COVID-19. Sequenced by immunoSEQ multiplex PCR; TCRdb stores in-frame clones only, minus some. Among over 110,000 clones listed, less than 80% were seen once. Specimen: peripheral blood. These receptors were collected from a man aged 60 to 75 with acute or convalescent COVID-19.

The chain joins TRBV9 to TRBJ2-3, with TRBD2 identical over 9 bases. The ends lost 0 bases at V and 6 bases at J; junction bases unmatched: 8. In germline, CDR1 is SGDLS, CDR2 YYNGEE. The length of the CDR3 is 16 residues. In DNA form, the CDR3 reads TGTGCCAGCAGCGTAGGGGTAGCGGGAGTGTTGGATACGCAGTATTTT. It encodes CASSVGVAGVLDTQYF. The variable domain in full, completed from reference TRBV9 and TRBJ2-3, reads DSGVTQTPKHLITATGQRVTLRCSPRSGDLSVYWYQQSLDQGLQFLIQYYNGEERAKGNILERFSAQQFPDLHSELNLSSLELGDSALYFCASSVGVAGVLDTQYFGPGTRLTVL.

The chain couples TRBV5-8 to TRBJ2-2; TRBD1 matches 9 bases. Trimming cost V 0 bases and J 6 bases; bases outside gene matches: 3. The CDR3 runs to 15 residues. Germline-derived CDR1 and CDR2 are SGHTS and YDEGEE. For the CDR3, the DNA is TGTGCCAGCAGCTTGGGCGGACAGGGGTCCGGGGAGCTGTTTTTT. Amino acids: CASSLGGQGSGELFF.

This clone was picked up one time. The J gene is TRBJ2-5, the V gene TRBV2; 9 bases are a match to TRBD2. The CDR3 extends over 11 amino acids. CDR1 is SNHLY, CDR2 FYNNEI, per germline. V was pared by 5 bases and J by 9 bases, with 1 base of the junction left unmatched. The CDR3 region is CASSSGGSQYF. The CDR3 DNA is TGTGCCAGCAGTAGCGGGGGGTCCCAGTACTTC. The entire variable domain, with the rest obtained from reference TRBV2 and TRBJ2-5, is as follows: EPEVTQTPSHQVTQMGQEVILRCVPISNHLYFYWYRQILGQKVEFLVSFYNNEISEKSEIFDDQFSVERPDGSNFTLKIRSTKLEDSAMYFCASSSGGSQYFGPGTRLLVL.

A note on this clone: This may come from a read error, since a much larger clone is one base off. The sample has other DNA sequences that encode this CDR3 too. The V and J genes are TRBV4-1 and TRBJ1-2, with TRBD1 matching 8 bases. Per germline, CDR1 MGHRA and CDR2 YSYEKL. The V and J ends lost 4 bases and 0 bases, in that order; junction bases with no gene match: 4. The CDR3 contains 15 residues. CDR3 DNA: TGCGCCAGCAGCCCAGGACAGGGAGCTAACTATGGCTACACCTTC. Protein product: CASSPGQGANYGYTF.

This clone was counted only a few times. The sample carries other DNA sequences with the same CDR3. This CDR3 reads CASRDRGQETQYF. The CDR3 DNA sequence: TGTGCCAGTAGAGACAGGGGGCAAGAGACCCAGTACTTC. The chain links TRBV19 to TRBJ2-5; TRBD1 matches at 9 bases. Germline V gene data show CDR1 as LNHDA and CDR2 as SQIVND (reference sequence). The CDR3 has 13 amino acids. V dropped 6 bases and J dropped 2; count of bases not matched to a gene: 1.

The chain is built from TRBV12-3 or TRBV12-4 and TRBJ1-4, with D uncertain. The V end lost 5 bases, the J end lost 8 bases, and 9 bases lay between the germline ends. CDR3 size: 12 residues. CDR3: CASSGSSEKLFF. CDR3 nucleotide sequence: TGTGCCAGCAGTGGTTCTAGCGAAAAACTGTTTTTT.

The J gene is TRBJ2-1, the V gene TRBV18; a weak D match, TRBD2 (5 bases). The germline CDR1 and CDR2 sequences are KGHSH and LQKENI. CDR3 length equals 14 residues. Trimming pared 4 bases from V and 9 bases from J, leaving 16 bases between. CDR3 bases: TGTGCCAGCTCACAACTCGCGGAGGCGGGTGAGCAGTTCTTC. Its protein product is CASSQLAEAGEQFF.

The chain is built from TRBV19 and TRBJ1-5, with 11 bases that match TRBD1. J was trimmed by 6 bases and V by 4 bases; bases with no gene match: 2. The CDR3 spans 14 residues. Germline-derived CDR1 and CDR2 are LNHDA and SQIVND (reference sequence). The CDR3 nucleotides read TGTGCCAGTAGTAGGGACAGGGGGTTTCAGCCCCAGCATTTT. It encodes CASSRDRGFQPQHF.

The chain has TRBV7-2 and TRBJ1-5, with 10 positions matching TRBD1. Germline V CDR1 and CDR2: SGHTA, FQGNSA. The CDR3 extends over 16 amino acids. Trimming cost V 1 base and J 2 bases; bases outside gene matches: 2. The CDR3 bases are TGTGCCAGCAGCTTAGGACAGGGGGCCCGCAATCAGCCCCAGCATTTT. Protein product: CASSLGQGARNQPQHF.

This rearrangement joins TRBV6-6 to TRBJ1-5; TRBD1 might be the D (5 bases). Germline values: CDR1 MNHNY, CDR2 SVGAGI (reference sequence). The V end was cut by 7 bases, the J end by 1 base, with 14 bases between. CDR3 length: 15 amino acids. CDR3 nucleotides: TGTGCCAGCACTCTATGGGGGGAAAGCAATCAGCCCCAGCATTTT. This encodes CASTLWGESNQPQHF.

V is TRBV7-2 and J is TRBJ2-5, with D perhaps matching TRBD2 (5 bases). Between the trimmed V and J ends, which lost 0 bases and 4 bases, there was a span of 12 bases. Looked up from germline, CDR1 is SGHTA and CDR2 is FQGNSA. This CDR3 region has 15 residues. The CDR3 protein is CASSLAGALRETQYF. DNA of the CDR3: TGTGCCAGCAGCTTAGCGGGAGCCCTCCGAGAGACCCAGTACTTC.

V is TRBV19 and J is TRBJ2-1, with 7 nucleotides matching TRBD2. The V gene end was trimmed by 3 bases and the J gene end by 6 bases; junction bases not matched to a gene: 5. This CDR3 is built from 14 residues. Germline V lookup: CDR1 LNHDA, CDR2 SQIVND (reference sequence). The CDR3 coding sequence is TGTGCCAGTAGTATGGCGGGAGCGGTCAATGAGCAGTTCTTC. Its translation is CASSMAGAVNEQFF.

As to this clone: The same CDR3 is also encoded by other DNA sequences in this sample. The chain links TRBV24-1 to TRBJ2-5, with D unclear. The CDR3 loop spans 12 amino acids. Trimming shortened V by 3 bases and J by 2 bases, and 3 bases separated the two germline ends. The germline gives CDR1 KGHDR, CDR2 SFDVKD. CDR3 sequence reads: CATSDLQETQYF. The CDR3 nucleotides are TGTGCCACCAGTGATCTGCAAGAGACCCAGTACTTC.

The chain has TRBV28 and TRBJ2-3; maybe TRBD2 (6 bases). Per germline, CDR1 MDHEN and CDR2 SYDVKM. Trimming pared 3 bases from V and 2 bases from J, leaving 12 bases between. The CDR3 extends over 15 amino acids. The chain's CDR3 is CASSFGSGHTDTQYF. DNA of the CDR3: TGTGCCAGCAGTTTCGGGAGTGGTCACACAGATACGCAGTATTTT.

The rearrangement uses TRBV2 and TRBJ1-1, with D possibly TRBD1 on 5 matching bases. V shed 6 bases and J shed 5 bases, with 10 bases lying between them. The CDR3 is made up of 12 amino acids. Germline CDR1 and CDR2: SNHLY and FYNNEI. CDR3 region: CASSRQLTEAFF. In nucleotides, the CDR3 is TGTGCCAGCAGCAGACAGTTGACTGAAGCTTTCTTT.

V gene TRBV7-8 combines with J gene TRBJ1-5, with TRBD1 identical over 9 bases. The V segment lost 1 base and the J segment 1 base; nucleotides outside the gene matches: 14. Per germline, CDR1 SGHVS and CDR2 FQNEAQ. The CDR3 has 20 residues. CDR3 protein: CASSLGGEGQGFWSNQPQHF. Written as DNA, the CDR3 is TGTGCCAGCAGCTTAGGAGGAGAGGGACAGGGATTTTGGAGCAATCAGCCCCAGCATTTT.

The rearrangement links TRBV6-2 or TRBV6-3 to TRBJ2-7; D perhaps matches TRBD1 (5 bases). This CDR3 region has 13 residues. Looked up from germline, CDR1 is MNHEY and CDR2 is SVGEGT. Trimming took 6 bases from V and 5 from J, leaving 14 bases between them. CDR3 sequence reads: CASSRRRVDEQYF. The CDR3 DNA reads TGTGCCAGCAGCCGTCGCAGGGTCGACGAGCAGTACTTC.

The chain recombines TRBV3-1 (or the pseudogene TRBV3-2) with TRBJ2-7; TRBD1 matches at 7 bases. V lost 4 bases and J lost 0; bases outside the gene matches: 3. The germline CDR1 and CDR2 sequences are LGHDT and YNNKEL (reference sequence). This CDR3 spans 14 amino acids. The CDR3 sequence is CASSLQGFSYEQYF. CDR3 coding DNA: TGTGCCAGCAGCCTACAGGGGTTCTCCTACGAGCAGTACTTC.

CDR3 region: CASSFGGYNEKLFF. CDR3 nucleotide sequence: TGCGCCAGCAGCTTCGGGGGGTATAATGAAAAACTGTTTTTT. V is TRBV5-1 and J is TRBJ1-4; D may be TRBD1 (5 bases). V gave up 2 bases and J gave up 4 bases, with 9 bases separating them. The length of the CDR3 is 14 residues. The germline CDR1 and CDR2 sequences are SGHRS and YFSETQ.

The chain is built from TRBV7-6 and TRBJ2-1; D may be TRBD1 (6 bases). This CDR3 region has 15 residues. Germline V gene data show CDR1 as SGHVS and CDR2 as FNYEAQ. Trimming removed 2 bases from V and 5 bases from J, with 13 bases in between. This CDR3 is CASSLPQGLDNEQFF. Written as DNA, the CDR3 is TGTGCCAGCAGCTTACCCCAGGGGCTAGACAATGAGCAGTTCTTC.